Listed below are T cell receptor beta chains from one sample, sequenced in a study of shared clonotypes between healthy human individuals. The table came from immunoSEQ multiplex PCR; TCRdb's copy has only in-frame clones and leaves some out. The sample has some 2,500,000 clones, 93% seen once. Sequenced sample: naive CD4+ T cells from PBMCs. The receptor set was obtained from a man aged 18 to 29 in good health. Some clones in this sample may be carry-over from other donors' samples. CDR3s include the opening cysteine and the closing phenylalanine or tryptophan. D genes are given only for firm matches. Size is omitted from some rows. Given values are once, few, many or a class for expanded clones.

TRBJ2-1	TRBD1	TRBV28	.	TGTGCCAGCAGTTTACAGGGACAGGGGTACAATGAGCAGTTCTTC	CASSLQGQGYNEQFF
TRBJ1-3	.	TRBV7-2	.	TGTGCCAGCAGCATATTAGGACCTGTCTCTGGAAACACCATATATTTT	CASSILGPVSGNTIYF
TRBJ2-2	TRBD2	TRBV9	.	TGTGCCAGCAGCGTAGTTCCAGCGGGAGCGCCCACCGGGGAGCTGTTTTTT	CASSVVPAGAPTGELFF
TRBJ2-2	TRBD2	TRBV11-3	.	TGTGCCAGCAGCTTAGATCGACTAGCGGGAGTCCCCGGGGAGCTGTTTTTT	CASSLDRLAGVPGELFF
TRBJ2-1	.	TRBV9	once	TGTGCCAGCAGCGCTAGCGCGATACCCTACAATGAGCAGTTCTTC	CASSASAIPYNEQFF
TRBJ2-7	.	TRBV6-5	.	TGTGCCAGCAGCCGTGACTACGAGCAGTACTTC	CASSRDYEQYF
TRBJ1-2	TRBD1	TRBV28	.	TGTGCCAGCAGAACACCAGGGGGCAGGAGCTATGGCTACACCTTC	CASRTPGGRSYGYTF
TRBJ2-3	TRBD2	TRBV27	.	TGTGCCAGCAGCCGTCGGGAGGGTAGCACAGATACGCAGTATTTT	CASSRREGSTDTQYF
TRBJ1-1	TRBD1	TRBV7-9	.	TGTGCCAGCAGCTTATACGGGACAGGAGGGGCTGAAGCTTTCTTT	CASSLYGTGGAEAFF
TRBJ1-5	.	TRBV19	once	TGTGCCAGTACCCGTCGGGCAGGGGACTTGGGTCAGCCCCAGCATTTT	CASTRRAGDLGQPQHF
TRBJ1-5	.	TRBV4-3	.	TGCGCCAGCAGCCAAGACTTGGGGGTAAATCAGCCCCAGCATTTT	CASSQDLGVNQPQHF
TRBJ1-5	.	TRBV6-1	.	TGTGCCAGCAGTGAACTGGTCTCTGGGGGCAATCAGCCCCAGCATTTT	CASSELVSGGNQPQHF
TRBJ1-2	.	TRBV15	.	TGTGCCACCAGCAGAGAGTCGGGGCAGGGTATGGGAAGGAGCTATGGCTACACCTTC	CATSRESGQGMGRSYGYTF
TRBJ2-1	.	TRBV27	.	TGTGCCAGCAGGGACCTGGGGGCTTTGGGGTACAATGAGCAGTTCTTC	CASRDLGALGYNEQFF
TRBJ1-2	.	TRBV30	.	TGTGCCTGGAGTGTACAAGGGGGTATTAATGGCTACACCTTC	CAWSVQGGINGYTF
TRBJ1-5	.	TRBV2	.	TGTGCCAGCAGTGAAGGCAGGAATCAGCCCCAGCATTTT	CASSEGRNQPQHF
TRBJ1-4	.	TRBV7-9	.	TGTGCCAGCAGCCCAGGACAGCAATATACAACTAATGAAAAACTGTTTTTT	CASSPGQQYTTNEKLFF
TRBJ2-1	.	TRBV28	.	TGTGCCAGCAGTTCACCTTCACAGAGCTCCTACAATGAGCAGTTCTTC	CASSSPSQSSYNEQFF
TRBJ1-2	.	TRBV18	once	TGTGCCAGCTCCAAGGGAGGGGTAAACTATGGCTACACCTTC	CASSKGGVNYGYTF
TRBJ2-3	.	TRBV7-8	.	TGTGCCAGCAGCTTAGCCCGGATAGGGGCGGGGAGCACAGATACGCAGTATTTT	CASSLARIGAGSTDTQYF
TRBJ1-5	.	TRBV21-1	once	TGTGCCAGCAGCAAAACCCCCCTCGATCAGCCCCAGCATTTT	CASSKTPLDQPQHF
TRBJ2-3	TRBD2	TRBV18	.	TGTGCCAGCTCACAAGCGATAGCGGGCTCAGATACGCAGTATTTT	CASSQAIAGSDTQYF
TRBJ2-7	.	TRBV19	.	TGTGCCAGTAGTAACGCAGGGGGGTCAGGCGAGCAGTACTTC	CASSNAGGSGEQYF
TRBJ1-5	TRBD1	TRBV7-8	.	TGTGCCAGCAGCTCCCGGACAGGGCTGAGCAATCAGCCCCAGCATTTT	CASSSRTGLSNQPQHF
TRBJ1-5	TRBD1	TRBV19	.	TGTGCCACCTCGGACAGGGGAAATAGCAATCAGCCCCAGCATTTT	CATSDRGNSNQPQHF
TRBJ1-3	.	TRBV9	.	TGTGCCAGCAGCGTAGAAGTCGTGGGGGCGCGAGGAAACACCATATATTTT	CASSVEVVGARGNTIYF
TRBJ2-7	TRBD2	TRBV28	once	TGTGCCAGCAGTCTAGCGGGAGGAACCTACGAGCAGTACTTC	CASSLAGGTYEQYF
TRBJ2-3	.	TRBV29-1	.	TGCAGCGTTGGAACACAACCGGGTTCACACACAGATACGCAGTATTTT	CSVGTQPGSHTDTQYF
TRBJ2-7	.	TRBV7-9	once	TGTGCCAGCAGCTTAGGGCCCGGGGTGGGGTACGAGCAGTACTTC	CASSLGPGVGYEQYF